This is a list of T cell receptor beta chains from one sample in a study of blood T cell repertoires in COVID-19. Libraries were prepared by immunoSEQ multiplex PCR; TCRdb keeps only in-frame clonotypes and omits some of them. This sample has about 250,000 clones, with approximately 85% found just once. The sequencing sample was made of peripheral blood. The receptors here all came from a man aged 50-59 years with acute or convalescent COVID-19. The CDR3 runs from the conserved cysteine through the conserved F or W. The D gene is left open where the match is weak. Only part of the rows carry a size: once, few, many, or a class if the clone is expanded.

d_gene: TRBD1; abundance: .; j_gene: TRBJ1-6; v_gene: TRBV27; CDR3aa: CAAGTENSPLHF; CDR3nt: TGTGCCGCGGGGACAGAGAATTCACCCCTCCACTTT
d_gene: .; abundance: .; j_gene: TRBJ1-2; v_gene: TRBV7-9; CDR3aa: CASSLSIEEFGYTF; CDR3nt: TGTGCCAGCAGCTTGTCGATAGAGGAGTTCGGCTACACCTTC
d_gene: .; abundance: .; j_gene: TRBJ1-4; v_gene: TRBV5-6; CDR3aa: CASSSWGVSSNEKLFF; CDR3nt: TGTGCCAGCAGCTCCTGGGGCGTGTCATCTAATGAAAAACTGTTTTTT
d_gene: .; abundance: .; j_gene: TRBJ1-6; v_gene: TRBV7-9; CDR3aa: CASSFGNSPLHF; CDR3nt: TGTGCCAGCAGCTTTGGCAATTCACCCCTCCACTTT
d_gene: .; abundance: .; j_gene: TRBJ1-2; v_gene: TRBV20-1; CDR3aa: CSASSQTRDGYTF; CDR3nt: TGCAGTGCTAGTAGCCAGACGAGGGATGGCTACACCTTC
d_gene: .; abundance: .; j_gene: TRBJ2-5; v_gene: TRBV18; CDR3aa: CASSPRTGLETQYF; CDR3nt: TGTGCCAGCTCACCACGTACAGGGTTGGAGACCCAGTACTTC
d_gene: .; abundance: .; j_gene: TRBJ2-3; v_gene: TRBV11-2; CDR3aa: CASSSWGHLTDTQYF; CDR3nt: TGTGCCAGCAGTTCGTGGGGACACCTCACAGATACGCAGTATTTT
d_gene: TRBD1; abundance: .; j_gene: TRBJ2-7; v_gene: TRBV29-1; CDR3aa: CSVLQGGTYEQYF; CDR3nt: TGCAGCGTTCTACAGGGGGGAACCTACGAGCAGTACTTC
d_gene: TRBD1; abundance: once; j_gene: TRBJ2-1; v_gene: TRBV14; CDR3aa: CASSSTRQGVPFF; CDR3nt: TGTGCCAGCAGCTCTACTAGACAGGGGGTTCCGTTCTTC
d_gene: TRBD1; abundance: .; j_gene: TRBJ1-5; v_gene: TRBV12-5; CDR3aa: CASGLPMGQGAHSNQPQHF; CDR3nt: TGTGCTAGTGGTTTGCCCATGGGACAGGGGGCACATAGCAATCAGCCCCAGCATTTT
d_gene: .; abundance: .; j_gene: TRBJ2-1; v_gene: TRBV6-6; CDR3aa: CASSTDSENEQFF; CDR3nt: TGTGCCAGCAGTACGGACTCCGAGAATGAGCAGTTCTTC
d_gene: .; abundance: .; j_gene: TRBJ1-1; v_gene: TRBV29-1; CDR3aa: CSVESQTEKEAFF; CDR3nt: TGCAGCGTTGAATCGCAGACGGAGAAGGAAGCTTTCTTT
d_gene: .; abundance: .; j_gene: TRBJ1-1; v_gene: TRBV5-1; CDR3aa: CASSLLQGRSEAFF; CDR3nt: TGCGCCAGCAGCTTGTTACAGGGAAGGAGTGAAGCTTTCTTT
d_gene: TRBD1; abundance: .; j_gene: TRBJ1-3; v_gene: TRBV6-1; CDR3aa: CASSEWAGGTGNTIYF; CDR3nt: TGTGCCAGCAGTGAATGGGCAGGGGGAACCGGAAACACCATATATTTT
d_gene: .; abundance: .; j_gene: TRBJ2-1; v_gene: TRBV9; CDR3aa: CASGTLYNEQFF; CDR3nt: TGTGCCAGTGGGACTTTGTACAATGAGCAGTTCTTC
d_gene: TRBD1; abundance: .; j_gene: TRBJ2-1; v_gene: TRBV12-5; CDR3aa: CASGSGTASPNEQFF; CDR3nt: TGTGCTAGTGGATCCGGGACAGCGAGTCCCAATGAGCAGTTCTTC
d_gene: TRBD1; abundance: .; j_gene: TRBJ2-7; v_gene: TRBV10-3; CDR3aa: CAISWTGETYEQYF; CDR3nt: TGTGCCATCAGTTGGACAGGGGAAACCTACGAGCAGTACTTC
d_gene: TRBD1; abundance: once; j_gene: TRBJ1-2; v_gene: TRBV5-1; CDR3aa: CASSEKTGVGGYTF; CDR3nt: TGCGCCAGCAGCGAAAAGACAGGGGTCGGCGGCTACACCTTC
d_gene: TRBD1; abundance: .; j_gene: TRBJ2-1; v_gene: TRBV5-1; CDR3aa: CASSLNTGAGYNEQFF; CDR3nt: TGCGCCAGCAGCTTGAATACAGGGGCCGGATACAATGAGCAGTTCTTC
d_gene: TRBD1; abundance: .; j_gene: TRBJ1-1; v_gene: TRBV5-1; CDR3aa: CASSTQDRGEKNTEAFF; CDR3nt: TGCGCCAGCAGCACCCAGGACAGGGGGGAGAAGAACACTGAAGCTTTCTTT
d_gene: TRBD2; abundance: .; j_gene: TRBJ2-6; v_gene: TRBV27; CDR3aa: CASGSGRAANVLTF; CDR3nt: TGTGCCAGCGGGAGCGGGAGGGCGGCCAACGTCCTGACTTTC
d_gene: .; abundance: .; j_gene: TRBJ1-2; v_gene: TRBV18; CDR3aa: CASSLGGASNYGYTF; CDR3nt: TGTGCCAGCTCACTCGGGGGTGCATCTAACTATGGCTACACCTTC
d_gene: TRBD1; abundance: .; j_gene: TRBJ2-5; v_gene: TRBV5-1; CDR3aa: CASSPGTGRETQYF; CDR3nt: TGCGCCAGCAGCCCTGGGACAGGGAGGGAGACCCAGTACTTC
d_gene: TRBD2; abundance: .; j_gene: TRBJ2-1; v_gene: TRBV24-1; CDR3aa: CATSDPLAELYNEQFF; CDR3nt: TGTGCCACCAGTGACCCTCTAGCGGAACTTTACAATGAGCAGTTCTTC
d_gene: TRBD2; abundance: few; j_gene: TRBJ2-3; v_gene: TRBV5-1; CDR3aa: CASSSQRDFADTQYF; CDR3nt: TGCGCCAGCAGCTCTCAGCGGGATTTCGCAGATACGCAGTATTTT
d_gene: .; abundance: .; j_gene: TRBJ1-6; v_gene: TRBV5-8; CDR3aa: CASSLRNWPGANDNSPLHF; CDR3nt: TGTGCCAGCAGCTTGAGAAATTGGCCAGGGGCGAATGATAATTCACCCCTCCACTTT
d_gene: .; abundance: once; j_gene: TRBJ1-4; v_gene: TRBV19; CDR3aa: CASSIGNTNEKLFF; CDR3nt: TGTGCCAGTAGTATCGGGAACACTAATGAAAAACTGTTTTTT
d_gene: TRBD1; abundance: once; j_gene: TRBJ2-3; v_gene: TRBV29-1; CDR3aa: CSVRTGTTDTQYF; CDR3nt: TGCAGCGTTCGGACAGGGACCACAGATACGCAGTATTTT
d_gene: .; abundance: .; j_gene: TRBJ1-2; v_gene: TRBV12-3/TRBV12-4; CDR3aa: CASSLVRGGDYTF; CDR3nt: TGTGCCAGCAGTTTAGTGCGGGGGGGAGACTACACCTTC
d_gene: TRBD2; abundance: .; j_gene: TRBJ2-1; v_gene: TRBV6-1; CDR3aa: CASSDSGRKLSYNEQFF; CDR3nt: TGTGCCAGCAGTGATAGCGGGAGAAAACTCTCCTACAATGAGCAGTTCTTC
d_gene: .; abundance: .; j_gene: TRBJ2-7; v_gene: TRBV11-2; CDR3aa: CASSLDLPAKQYF; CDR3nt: TGTGCCAGCAGCTTAGATCTCCCCGCTAAGCAGTACTTC
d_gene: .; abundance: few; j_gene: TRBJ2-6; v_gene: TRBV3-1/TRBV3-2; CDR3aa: CASSPGAGANVLTF; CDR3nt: TGTGCCAGCAGTCCAGGGGCTGGGGCCAACGTCCTGACTTTC
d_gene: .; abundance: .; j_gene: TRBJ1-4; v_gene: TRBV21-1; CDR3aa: CASSKGRLTNEKLFF; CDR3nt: TGTGCCAGCAGCAAAGGGCGGCTGACTAATGAAAAACTGTTTTTT
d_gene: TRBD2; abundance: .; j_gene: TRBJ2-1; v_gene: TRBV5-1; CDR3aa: CASSKSGGRYNEQFF; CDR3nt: TGCGCCAGCAGCAAGAGCGGGGGCCGCTACAATGAGCAGTTCTTC
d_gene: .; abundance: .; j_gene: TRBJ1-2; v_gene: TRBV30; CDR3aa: CAWSVAGAQNYGYTF; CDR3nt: TGTGCCTGGAGTGTGGCAGGGGCTCAGAACTATGGCTACACCTTC
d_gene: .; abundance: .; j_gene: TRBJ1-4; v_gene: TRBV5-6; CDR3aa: CASSSTATTNEKLFF; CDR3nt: TGTGCCAGCAGCTCAACAGCCACAACTAATGAAAAACTGTTTTTT
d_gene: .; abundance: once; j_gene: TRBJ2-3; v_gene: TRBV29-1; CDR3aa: CSALAAWGLPATQYF; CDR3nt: TGCAGCGCCCTCGCTGCGTGGGGACTCCCGGCGACGCAGTATTTT
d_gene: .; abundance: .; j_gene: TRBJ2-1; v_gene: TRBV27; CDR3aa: CASSSRKQGRFSYNEQFF; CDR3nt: TGTGCCAGCAGTTCTCGAAAACAGGGACGATTTTCCTACAATGAGCAGTTCTTC
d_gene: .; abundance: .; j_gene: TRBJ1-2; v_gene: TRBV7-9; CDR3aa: CASSRAPGGYGYTF; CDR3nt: TGTGCCAGCAGCCGCGCTCCGGGGGGCTATGGCTACACCTTC
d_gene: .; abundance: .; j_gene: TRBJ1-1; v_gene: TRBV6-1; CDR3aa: CASSEALRRYMNTEAFF; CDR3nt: TGTGCCAGCAGTGAAGCGCTTCGGCGGTACATGAACACTGAAGCTTTCTTT
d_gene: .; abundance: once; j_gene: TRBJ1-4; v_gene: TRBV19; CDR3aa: CASKEGRTLANEKLFF; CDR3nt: TGTGCCAGTAAAGAGGGAAGAACTTTAGCTAATGAAAAACTGTTTTTT
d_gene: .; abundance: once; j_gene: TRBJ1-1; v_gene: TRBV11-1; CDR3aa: CASSRGRGNTEAFF; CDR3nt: TGTGCCAGCAGCCGCGGAAGGGGGAACACTGAAGCTTTCTTT
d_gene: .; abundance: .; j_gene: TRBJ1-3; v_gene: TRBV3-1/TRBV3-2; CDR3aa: CASSQGEGSRNTIYF; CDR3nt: TGTGCCAGCAGCCAAGGGGAAGGGAGCAGAAACACCATATATTTT
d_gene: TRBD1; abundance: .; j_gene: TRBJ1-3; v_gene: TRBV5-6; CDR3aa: CASSPRRRQGLGDTIYF; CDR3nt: TGTGCCAGCAGCCCGCGCCGACGACAGGGCCTAGGGGACACCATATATTTT
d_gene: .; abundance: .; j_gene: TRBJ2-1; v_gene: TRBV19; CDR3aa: CASSISNEQFF; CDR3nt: TGTGCCAGTAGTATTTCTAATGAGCAGTTCTTC
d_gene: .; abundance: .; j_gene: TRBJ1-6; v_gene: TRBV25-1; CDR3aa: CASRAQSNSPLHF; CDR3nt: TGTGCCAGCAGGGCACAGTCCAATTCACCCCTCCACTTT
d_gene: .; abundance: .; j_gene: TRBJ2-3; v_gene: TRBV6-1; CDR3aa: CASSSQDTNTDTQYF; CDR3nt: TGTGCCAGCAGCTCGCAGGACACAAACACAGATACGCAGTATTTT
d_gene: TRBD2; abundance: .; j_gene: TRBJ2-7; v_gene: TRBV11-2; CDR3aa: CASSRQGFEASGFYEQYF; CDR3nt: TGTGCCAGCAGTCGGCAGGGGTTTGAGGCTAGCGGGTTCTACGAGCAGTACTTC
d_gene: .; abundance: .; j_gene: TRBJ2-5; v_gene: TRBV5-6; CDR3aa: CASSLVGTPQETQYF; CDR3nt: TGTGCCAGCAGCTTGGTTGGGACACCCCAAGAGACCCAGTACTTC
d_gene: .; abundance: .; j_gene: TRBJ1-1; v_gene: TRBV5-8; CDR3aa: CASSLIGRATEAFF; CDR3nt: TGTGCCAGCAGCTTGATAGGGAGGGCCACTGAAGCTTTCTTT